A selection of T cell receptor beta chains follows, all from one sample in a study of T cell responses to AZD1222 COVID-19 vaccine. Measured with immunoSEQ multiplex PCR; TCRdb has only the in-frame clones, and not every one. The data hold over 120,000 clones, with approximately 93% observed a single time. Sequencing was performed on peripheral blood, taken after recovery from COVID-19. The receptors derive from an adult who had recovered from COVID-19. CDR3s include the opening cysteine and the closing phenylalanine or tryptophan. D genes are given only for firm matches. Part of the rows lack a size; the others show once, few, many or a class for expanded clones.

J gene	clone size	D gene	V gene	CDR3 DNA	CDR3 protein
TRBJ2-3	.	TRBD1	TRBV18	TGTGCCAGCTCACCAAGCGACAGGGCTATATATTCAGATACGCAGTATTTT	CASSPSDRAIYSDTQYF
TRBJ2-7	.	TRBD2	TRBV4-1	TGCGCCAGCAGCCAAGGTGCGGGAGGGCCGTACGAGCAGTACTTC	CASSQGAGGPYEQYF
TRBJ1-1	.	.	TRBV5-1	TGCGCCAGCAGCCCAGGCGTAATGAACACTGAAGCTTTCTTT	CASSPGVMNTEAFF
TRBJ2-7	once	.	TRBV4-2	TGTGCCAGCAGCCAAGTGGGGCTCGAGCAGTACTTC	CASSQVGLEQYF
TRBJ1-3	.	.	TRBV7-8	TGTGCCAGCAGCCGGCAGCCCTTCTCTGGAAACACCATATATTTT	CASSRQPFSGNTIYF
TRBJ2-1	.	TRBD2	TRBV27	TGTGCCAGCAGTCTAGCGGGAGGGAAGGATGAGCAGTTCTTC	CASSLAGGKDEQFF
TRBJ2-3	.	TRBD2	TRBV5-1	TGCGCCAGCAACTCGGGGGGGACTCGAGATACGCAGTATTTT	CASNSGGTRDTQYF
TRBJ2-1	.	TRBD2	TRBV25-1	TGTGCCAGCAGTGATTGGGACTACACTAATGGGCAGTTCTTC	CASSDWDYTNGQFF
TRBJ2-7	.	.	TRBV3-1/TRBV3-2	TGTGCCAGCAGCCACAGAGGGGCAGTGTCCGAGCAGTACTTC	CASSHRGAVSEQYF
TRBJ1-1	.	.	TRBV2	TGTGCCAGCAGTGATGAGGGTATGAACACTGAAGCTTTCTTT	CASSDEGMNTEAFF
TRBJ2-5	.	TRBD2	TRBV5-4	TGTGCCAGCAGCACCAAGCGGGACCGACAAGAGACCCAGTACTTC	CASSTKRDRQETQYF
TRBJ1-6	.	.	TRBV28	TGTGCCAGCAGTTTCAGGTCGACCATTTCACCCCTCCACTTT	CASSFRSTISPLHF
TRBJ1-5	.	.	TRBV5-1	TGCGCCAGCAGCACCGGAGGGGGGCCCCAGCATTTT	CASSTGGGPQHF
TRBJ2-3	.	TRBD2	TRBV27	TGTGCCAGCAGTTTTCATCGACTAGCGGGAGTCTCCGATACGCAGTATTTT	CASSFHRLAGVSDTQYF
TRBJ1-6	.	.	TRBV3-1/TRBV3-2	TGTGCCAGCAGCCCGGACTTCGGGGATGGTTCACCCCTCCACTTT	CASSPDFGDGSPLHF
TRBJ1-1	.	.	TRBV7-2	TGTGCCAGCAGCTTAGGAGGGGGACGGTGGACTGAAGCTTTCTTT	CASSLGGGRWTEAFF
TRBJ1-5	.	.	TRBV20-1	TGCAGTGCTAGTGCTGGGGTCAATCAGCCCCAGCATTTT	CSASAGVNQPQHF
TRBJ2-2	once	.	TRBV28	TGTGCCAGCAGTTTGCTAGAGGGGCACACCGGGGAGCTGTTTTTT	CASSLLEGHTGELFF
TRBJ2-3	.	.	TRBV6-5	TGTGCCAGCAGTTACGGGCAGGGTGACGCAGATACGCAGTATTTT	CASSYGQGDADTQYF
TRBJ2-7	.	TRBD2	TRBV27	TGTGCCAGCACTTTTCTAGCGGGAGGGAACTACGAGCAGTACTTC	CASTFLAGGNYEQYF
TRBJ2-5	.	TRBD2	TRBV11-3	TGTGCCAGCAGCCCGGGACTAGCGGGCAACCAAGAGACCCAGTACTTC	CASSPGLAGNQETQYF
TRBJ2-7	.	TRBD1	TRBV28	TGTGCCAGCAGACTCACAGGGGCCGATGGCAACGAGCAGTACTTC	CASRLTGADGNEQYF
TRBJ2-7	.	.	TRBV12-3/TRBV12-4	TGTGCCAGCAGTTTCTCCTACGCCTACGAGCAGTACTTC	CASSFSYAYEQYF
TRBJ1-3	.	.	TRBV7-3	TGTGCCAGCAGCTTATGGGGGGCGGCCGGAAACACCATATATTTT	CASSLWGAAGNTIYF
TRBJ1-5	.	.	TRBV6-5	TGTGCCAGCAGTTTCACCCAGCTCTTACAGCCCCAGCATTTT	CASSFTQLLQPQHF
TRBJ2-6	.	TRBD1	TRBV7-9	TGTGCCAGCAGCTCAACCTCAGGGGGCGCTGGGGCCAACGTCCTGACTTTC	CASSSTSGGAGANVLTF
TRBJ2-3	.	.	TRBV19	TGTGCCAGTAGTCCCCATAGCGCTGATACGCAGTATTTT	CASSPHSADTQYF
TRBJ2-3	.	TRBD1	TRBV28	TGTGCCAGCAGCACCGCATGGGACAGGTTACGCACAGATACGCAGTATTTT	CASSTAWDRLRTDTQYF
TRBJ2-1	.	TRBD2	TRBV3-1/TRBV3-2	TGTGCCAGCAGCCAAGGCGGGAGGGTCCTTGATGAGCAGTTCTTC	CASSQGGRVLDEQFF
TRBJ2-5	.	TRBD2	TRBV5-1	TGCGCCAGCAGCTTGGGGGCTAGCGGGAGGGCCGGAGAGACCCAGTACTTC	CASSLGASGRAGETQYF
TRBJ2-7	.	TRBD1	TRBV6-5	TGTGCCAGCAGTAGGGGGCCCTTCTACGAGCAGTACTTC	CASSRGPFYEQYF
TRBJ2-2	.	.	TRBV5-1	TGCGCCAGCAGCTTGGTGGCGGGATGGACCGGGGAGCTGTTTTTT	CASSLVAGWTGELFF